This TCR beta chain was found in a study of T cells expressing NK-cell markers. Background on the study: It was from sorted CD3+CD56+NKG2C+, CD3+CD56+NKG2C- and CD3+CD56-NKG2C+ T cells that TCR beta repertoires came. Eight donors were sequenced, of whom seven were HCMV-seropositive, while the remaining one was HCMV-seronegative.

Whole-study results and caveats: In a group of several donors, dominant NKG2C+ clonotypes represented roughly 1.0-8% of CD8+ T cells.

5'RACE template switching with UMIs generated TCR beta cDNA. TCRdb reprocessed the 5' RACE reads; each CDR3 protein has one entry and no DNA is given. This table holds approximately 110,000 distinct CDR3 sequences. The CDR3 is made up of 11 amino acids. Germline CDR1 reads MNHEY; CDR2 reads SMNVEV (reference sequence). Note on this clonotype: Its antigen is still unknown.

J is TRBJ2-5 and V is TRBV27. Sequencing was done on a sample of blood T cells: a sorted CD56 or NKG2C T cell subset, CD4+ or CD8+ T cells, or bulk PBMC T cells (not recorded which). This sequence was found in a woman aged 18 to 69 in good health. The CDR3 here is CASSGSETQYF.